The subject of this entry is one T cell receptor (beta chain). This sample stems from a study of response to subunit inactivated influenza vaccine. The V end was cut by 9 bases, the J end by 3 bases, with 14 bases between. The CDR3 runs to 13 residues. Using its own MiXCR run on the RT-PCR reads, TCRdb lists one record per CDR3 protein. The sample records almost 250,000 distinct CDR3 sequences, more than 9% being singletons. The sequence derives from a man in his forties or fifties who received an inactivated influenza vaccine. The chain combines TRBV12-3 or TRBV12-4 with TRBJ1-1; a weak D match, TRBD1 (5 bases). Sequencing used non-naive T cells sorted from PBMCs, obtained less than 15 days before vaccination. This chain's CDR3 is CASLSREDTEAFF. The CDR3, as DNA: TGTGCCAGTCTATCCAGGGAGGACACTGAAGCTTTCTTT.